The rows below give T cell receptor beta chains drawn from one sample of a study of cytomegalovirus exposure and HLA in healthy donors. Sequenced by immunoSEQ multiplex PCR; TCRdb stores in-frame clones only, minus some. The sample carries 95,000 to 150,000 clones, 65% to 80% recorded once. Sequenced input: PBMCs. The source is a human donor in good health. The CDR3 runs from the conserved cysteine through the conserved F or W. A D gene is named only where the DNA matches it firmly. Not all rows give a size; the values are once, few, many and, for expanded clones, a class.

TRBJ1-2,.,TRBD1,TRBV18,TGTGCCAGCTCACCGTTGGGGGACAGTAACGATGGCTACACCTTC,CASSPLGDSNDGYTF
TRBJ1-4,.,.,TRBV7-9,TGTGCCAGCAGCTTAGTTTCTACTAATGAAAAACTGTTTTTT,CASSLVSTNEKLFF
TRBJ1-2,.,.,TRBV6-5,TGTGCCAGCACCTTAACGACAGGAAACTTTTATGGCTACACCTTC,CASTLTTGNFYGYTF
TRBJ1-5,.,.,TRBV28,TGTGCCAGCAGTTGGGGCCAAGGAAATCAGCCCCAGCATTTT,CASSWGQGNQPQHF
TRBJ2-7,.,TRBD1,TRBV7-6,TGTGCCAGCAGCCCTTCGGACAGGGTTTCCTACGAGCAGTACTTC,CASSPSDRVSYEQYF
TRBJ1-1,.,TRBD1,TRBV28,TGTGCCAGCAGTCTATGGACAGGGGGTGAAGCTGAAGCTTTCTTT,CASSLWTGGEAEAFF
TRBJ2-4,once,TRBD2,TRBV5-4,TGTGCCAGCAGCCCAGCGGGAGGGGAGGGAAACAGTCAGTACTTC,CASSPAGGEGNSQYF
TRBJ2-7,.,.,TRBV15,TGTGCCACCAGCAGAGATCGGGGCGGGGAAAGCTACGAGCAGTACTTC,CATSRDRGGESYEQYF
TRBJ2-3,.,TRBD2,TRBV27,TGTGCCAGCAACAATCTGGGACTAGCGGGGTCAGATACGCAGTATTTT,CASNNLGLAGSDTQYF
TRBJ1-5,.,.,TRBV27,TGTGCCAGCAGCCTTGGGGGGGGTCAGCCCCAGCATTTT,CASSLGGGQPQHF
TRBJ2-7,.,TRBD1,TRBV5-1,TGCGCCAGCAGCTTCGGACAGGGGGACACCTACGAGCAGTACTTC,CASSFGQGDTYEQYF
TRBJ1-1,.,TRBD1,TRBV28,TGTGCCAGCAGTTTGGCCCTGGACAGGGGGAGGACTGAAGCTTTCTTT,CASSLALDRGRTEAFF
TRBJ2-1,.,.,TRBV4-2,TGTGCCAGCAGCCAAGATTGGACTCCAAGCTCCTACAATGAGCAGTTCTTC,CASSQDWTPSSYNEQFF
TRBJ2-3,.,TRBD2,TRBV7-2,TGTGCCAGCAGCTTACAATCGGGAGGGACCACAGATACGCAGTATTTT,CASSLQSGGTTDTQYF
TRBJ2-1,few,.,TRBV18,TGTGCCAGCTCACCCGCGTCGATCAATGAGCAGTTCTTC,CASSPASINEQFF
TRBJ1-3,.,.,TRBV10-2,TGCGCCAGCAGTGAGTCAGCGGGGCTCTCTGGAAACACCATATATTTT,CASSESAGLSGNTIYF
TRBJ2-1,few,.,TRBV7-9,TGTGCCAGCAGCTTAGCGGGGGGTCGCTCCTACAATGAGCAGTTCTTC,CASSLAGGRSYNEQFF
TRBJ1-3,.,TRBD1,TRBV28,TGTGCCAGCAGTCGGACAGGGCTCGCGGACACCATATATTTT,CASSRTGLADTIYF
TRBJ2-4,.,.,TRBV29-1,TGCAGCGCATCCCTGGCAGAGGACATTCAGTACTTC,CSASLAEDIQYF
TRBJ1-5,.,.,TRBV7-9,TGTGCCAGCAGCTTAGGTGGAGTCAATCAGCCCCAGCATTTT,CASSLGGVNQPQHF
TRBJ2-3,few,TRBD2,TRBV11-2,TGTGCCAGCAGCTTAGGTTCTAGCGGTGTCAAGTATTTT,CASSLGSSGVKYF
TRBJ1-2,.,TRBD1,TRBV28,TGTGCCAGCAGTTTATACGGGACAGGAAAATACTACACCTTC,CASSLYGTGKYYTF
TRBJ1-2,.,.,TRBV6-5,TGTGCCAGCAGTTACGGACAGTCACCAAACTATGGCTACACCTTC,CASSYGQSPNYGYTF
TRBJ2-7,.,.,TRBV7-6,TGTGCCAGCAGTCCCGTAACGGAGAGGCACTACGAGCAGTACTTC,CASSPVTERHYEQYF
TRBJ1-3,.,.,TRBV6-7,TGTGCCAGCAGCCTCCTGTCCGAACTTAACTCTGGAAACACCATATATTTT,CASSLLSELNSGNTIYF
TRBJ2-7,.,.,TRBV6-1,TGTGCCAGCAGCTTTAGCGGAGGGGTACGCGAGCAGTACTTC,CASSFSGGVREQYF
TRBJ2-7,.,TRBD1,TRBV2,TGTGCCAGCAGCAAAGCCGGACAGGGCTACGAGCAGTACTTC,CASSKAGQGYEQYF
TRBJ2-3,.,TRBD1,TRBV5-6,TGTGCCAGCAGCCCAACCCCAGGGGGTGGCACAGATACGCAGTATTTT,CASSPTPGGGTDTQYF
TRBJ1-2,.,.,TRBV29-1,TGCAGCGTTGAGGCGGGGGGGCAGGATGGCTACACCTTC,CSVEAGGQDGYTF
TRBJ2-3,.,TRBD2,TRBV27,TGTGCCAGCAGTTCTTATAGCGGGGGCACAGATACGCAGTATTTT,CASSSYSGGTDTQYF
TRBJ2-3,.,.,TRBV19,TGTGCCAGTAGTTCCCTGGACTTGGGAGATACGCAGTATTTT,CASSSLDLGDTQYF
TRBJ2-7,.,.,TRBV5-1,TGCGCCAGCAGCGCTGGGGGCTTGTCCTACGAGCAGTACTTC,CASSAGGLSYEQYF
TRBJ2-4,.,.,TRBV29-1,TGCAGCGTTGAAGGACTAGATGTGGGCAAAAACATTCAGTACTTC,CSVEGLDVGKNIQYF